Reported below is one T cell receptor (beta chain). Its target is not known. Trimming left V 4 bases short and J 3 bases short, with 12 bases between. Per the germline V gene, CDR1 is SGHVS and CDR2 is FQNEAQ. The length of the CDR3 is 14 residues. This sample was taken from a study of T cell responses to AZD1222 COVID-19 vaccine. Profiling relied on immunoSEQ multiplex PCR, and the TCRdb table lists in-frame clones only, not all of them. The table records 130,000 or so clones, 70% to 90% of them present only once. The study, taken as a whole, reports: Just 5 or 6 AZD1222 recipients tested seropositive at baseline.

This chain joins TRBV7-8 and TRBJ1-2; no firm D call. The material was peripheral blood, obtained on day 0 of AZD1222 vaccination. The TCR originated in an adult in good health. As DNA, the CDR3 is TGTGCCAGCAGCTCCAGGTTAACTTACTATGGCTACACCTTC. Protein sequence: CASSSRLTYYGYTF.